Listed below are T cell receptor beta chains from one sample, sequenced in a study of blood T cell repertoires in COVID-19. Repertoires were generated with immunoSEQ multiplex PCR, while TCRdb's copy carries only in-frame clones and drops some. The top ten clones hold approximately 6.5% of a sample with under 200,000 clones, roughly four fifths of them seen once. The sample taken for sequencing was peripheral blood. The receptors shown here come from a woman aged 40 to 50 with acute or convalescent COVID-19. Both conserved end residues are part of each CDR3. D genes are given only for firm matches. The listing skips clone size in some rows; elsewhere it reads once, few, many or a size class.

J | V | size | D | CDR3 | DNA
TRBJ2-7 | TRBV7-9 | . | . | CASSLVSTSSFSYEQYF | TGTGCCAGCAGCTTAGTCTCGACTAGTTCTTTCTCCTACGAGCAGTACTTC
TRBJ2-7 | TRBV20-1 | . | . | CSARISTGQYF | TGCAGTGCCAGGATCTCTACAGGGCAGTACTTC
TRBJ2-7 | TRBV28 | few | TRBD2 | CASTPGGGEQYF | TGTGCCAGCACCCCGGGGGGAGGCGAGCAGTACTTC
TRBJ2-2 | TRBV6-2/TRBV6-3 | . | . | CASSSSNTGELFF | TGTGCCAGCAGTTCCTCGAACACCGGGGAGCTGTTTTTT
TRBJ2-7 | TRBV4-1 | . | TRBD1 | CASSQVRDRSYEQYF | TGCGCCAGCAGCCAAGTCCGGGACAGGTCCTACGAGCAGTACTTC
TRBJ2-3 | TRBV12-5 | . | TRBD2 | CASGFLAGTKFGAGRGGTDTQYF | TGTGCTAGTGGTTTTCTTGCTGGGACGAAATTTGGCGCGGGGAGGGGCGGCACAGATACGCAGTATTTT
TRBJ1-5 | TRBV28 | . | TRBD1 | CASTLGTANQPQHF | TGTGCCAGCACCCTTGGGACAGCAAATCAGCCCCAGCATTTT
TRBJ2-7 | TRBV2 | once | . | CASSGLTHEQYF | TGTGCCAGCAGTGGACTTACCCACGAGCAGTACTTC
TRBJ2-7 | TRBV28 | few | TRBD2 | CASSPAGTSGNYEQYF | TGTGCCAGCAGCCCGGCCGGGACTAGCGGGAACTACGAGCAGTACTTC
TRBJ2-1 | TRBV5-4 | . | . | CASSLVWTGNEQFF | TGTGCCAGCAGCTTGGTATGGACTGGCAATGAGCAGTTCTTC
TRBJ1-3 | TRBV3-1/TRBV3-2 | once | . | CASSQDTGVGNTIYF | TGTGCCAGCAGCCAAGATACGGGAGTAGGAAACACCATATATTTT
TRBJ1-5 | TRBV27 | . | . | CASSWGGGQAQHF | TGTGCCAGCAGTTGGGGTGGGGGACAAGCCCAGCATTTT
TRBJ1-1 | TRBV28 | few | . | CACSGVQRNTEAFF | TGTGCCTGCTCAGGGGTACAGAGGAACACTGAAGCTTTCTTT
TRBJ2-5 | TRBV27 | . | . | CASSPNGGGRTQYF | TGTGCCAGCAGCCCAAACGGGGGTGGGCGGACCCAGTACTTC
TRBJ2-5 | TRBV10-3 | once | TRBD1 | CAISTGEWVQETQYF | TGTGCCATCAGTACAGGGGAGTGGGTACAAGAGACCCAGTACTTC
TRBJ1-1 | TRBV5-1 | few | . | CASSAEGSSYQRAFF | TGCGCCAGCAGCGCTGAAGGGAGTTCTTACCAGCGAGCTTTCTTT
TRBJ1-2 | TRBV7-9 | . | . | CASSRSTWDITSFYGYTF | TGTGCCAGCAGCCGTTCCACGTGGGACATTACCTCCTTCTATGGCTACACCTTC
TRBJ1-3 | TRBV19 | . | . | CASSIHGGNTIYF | TGTGCCAGTAGTATTCACGGGGGAAACACCATATATTTT
TRBJ2-2 | TRBV5-6 | . | . | CASSSDRNTGELFF | TGTGCCAGCAGCTCCGACAGGAACACCGGGGAGCTGTTTTTT
TRBJ1-2 | TRBV28 | few | TRBD1 | CASSWDRISNYGYTF | TGTGCCAGCAGTTGGGACAGAATATCAAACTATGGCTACACCTTC
TRBJ2-3 | TRBV2 | . | . | CASSVSTDTQYF | TGTGCCAGCAGTGTAAGCACAGATACGCAGTATTTT
TRBJ1-4 | TRBV29-1 | . | TRBD1 | CSVEDLRYGTGGREKLFF | TGCAGCGTTGAAGATCTTCGGTATGGCACAGGGGGCAGGGAAAAACTGTTTTTT
TRBJ2-5 | TRBV18 | . | TRBD2 | CASSPLSGRNGETQYF | TGTGCCAGCTCACCATTAAGCGGGAGGAACGGAGAGACCCAGTACTTC
TRBJ2-1 | TRBV10-3 | . | TRBD1 | CAISPDRGRGFF | TGTGCCATCAGCCCCGACAGGGGTCGGGGGTTCTTC
TRBJ2-5 | TRBV5-1 | . | . | CASSWTTGVQETQYF | TGCGCCAGCAGCTGGACGACAGGAGTTCAAGAGACCCAGTACTTC
TRBJ2-1 | TRBV5-1 | . | . | CASSLGDYRKNEQFF | TGCGCCAGCAGCTTGGGCGACTATAGGAAAAATGAGCAGTTCTTC
TRBJ1-4 | TRBV5-1 | . | TRBD1 | CASTQGMLWATNEKLFF | TGCGCCAGCACACAGGGGATGTTATGGGCCACTAATGAAAAACTGTTTTTT
TRBJ2-5 | TRBV6-5 | once | TRBD1 | CASSLLTGQETQYF | TGTGCCAGCAGTTTATTGACAGGGCAAGAGACCCAGTACTTC
TRBJ2-5 | TRBV18 | once | . | CASSGGTAYQETQYF | TGTGCCAGCTCAGGCGGGACAGCGTACCAAGAGACCCAGTACTTC
TRBJ2-1 | TRBV11-3 | once | . | CASSTTSSYNEQFF | TGTGCCAGTTCCACCACTAGCTCCTACAATGAGCAGTTCTTC
TRBJ1-2 | TRBV29-1 | . | TRBD1 | CSVLMGQESSGYTF | TGCAGCGTTCTAATGGGACAGGAGAGCAGCGGCTACACCTTC
TRBJ1-4 | TRBV28 | . | . | CASSLPGTLEKLFF | TGTGCCAGCAGTTTACCGGGGACTCTAGAAAAACTGTTTTTT
TRBJ2-2 | TRBV5-1 | . | . | CASSSGQTGELFF | TGCGCCAGCAGCTCCGGACAGACCGGGGAGCTGTTTTTT
TRBJ1-2 | TRBV7-9 | . | TRBD1 | CASSLPGQGALGYTF | TGTGCCAGCAGCCTCCCGGGACAGGGGGCGCTTGGCTACACCTTC
TRBJ2-7 | TRBV19 | . | . | CASSIDYSGREQYF | TGTGCCAGTAGTATAGATTATTCAGGGCGCGAGCAGTACTTC
TRBJ2-3 | TRBV27 | . | . | CASSLRVRSTDTQYF | TGTGCCAGCAGTTTACGGGTGAGGAGCACAGATACGCAGTATTTT
TRBJ1-1 | TRBV5-4 | . | TRBD1 | CASSAGTGGDNTEAFF | TGTGCCAGCAGCGCCGGGACAGGGGGGGACAACACTGAAGCTTTCTTT
TRBJ2-5 | TRBV2 | once | TRBD1 | CASSGMGQGEGTQYF | TGTGCCAGCAGTGGCATGGGACAGGGGGAAGGGACCCAGTACTTC
TRBJ1-2 | TRBV6-1 | . | . | CASSARHSAGTYGYTF | TGTGCCAGCAGTGCCCGACATTCCGCGGGGACCTATGGCTACACCTTC
TRBJ2-3 | TRBV3-1/TRBV3-2 | . | TRBD2 | CASSPGLAGGTQYF | TGTGCCAGCAGCCCAGGACTAGCGGGGGGGACGCAGTATTTT
TRBJ1-2 | TRBV5-5 | . | TRBD1 | CASSLAGGHGYTF | TGTGCCAGCAGCTTGGCAGGGGGCCATGGCTACACCTTC
TRBJ2-7 | TRBV7-9 | once | TRBD1 | CASSLNRDRGLLMIHEQYF | TGTGCCAGCAGCTTAAACCGGGACAGGGGGCTTTTGATGATCCACGAGCAGTACTTC
TRBJ2-7 | TRBV5-1 | few | . | CASSLLRASMGEQYF | TGCGCCAGCAGCTTGTTGCGGGCGTCTATGGGGGAGCAGTACTTC
TRBJ1-4 | TRBV27 | . | TRBD1 | CASSFSGRGQNEKLFF | TGTGCCAGCAGTTTTTCTGGCAGGGGGCAAAATGAAAAACTGTTTTTT
TRBJ1-4 | TRBV5-4 | . | . | CASSVGGTGANEKLFF | TGTGCCAGCAGCGTGGGGGGGACTGGGGCTAATGAAAAACTGTTTTTT
TRBJ2-7 | TRBV4-1 | . | TRBD2 | CASSHRSTLGLAGGDEQYF | TGCGCCAGCAGCCACAGATCGACACTGGGACTAGCGGGAGGAGACGAGCAGTACTTC
TRBJ1-4 | TRBV7-9 | . | . | CASSLQAGNEKLFF | TGTGCCAGCAGCTTACAAGCGGGCAATGAAAAACTGTTTTTT
TRBJ2-1 | TRBV10-3 | . | TRBD1 | CAISEEGAVGSEQFF | TGTGCCATCAGTGAGGAGGGGGCGGTCGGATCGGAGCAGTTCTTC
TRBJ2-2 | TRBV6-5 | once | TRBD1 | CASSYSGGSTGELFF | TGTGCCAGCAGTTACTCAGGGGGCAGCACCGGGGAGCTGTTTTTT